This section outlines one T cell receptor (beta chain) sequence together with its context. This clonotype turned up a few times. There is no known antigen for this receptor. Base qualities are missing; no much larger clone stands one base away. This entry is derived from a study of early T cells in non-severe SARS-CoV-2 infection (dated by TCRdb to 2020 to 2022). Concerning the study at large: TCR sequencing used bulk RNA from unsorted whole blood, so alpha and beta chains could not be paired. What the authors observed across the whole study: VDJdb matching was skewed toward anti-spike CD8 responses, so virus-specific expansions were likely underestimated and private and CD4 specificities were missed.

Library preparation used 5' RACE. The instrument given in TCRdb is NextSeq 500. The TCR library protocol attached unique molecular identifiers to individual cDNA molecules to correct for sequencing error and PCR bias. TCR alpha and beta chains were both sequenced, and the abundances of alpha and beta sequences in each sample were closely correlated with each other. As for the authors' bioinformatics: Decombinator V4 was used to perform V gene, J gene and CDR3 annotation of TCR sequences. Expanded TCRs were defined as changing significantly between any two time points under a Poisson model with p below 0.0001. TCR abundances were normalised to the total number of TCRs sequenced per sample and expressed as counts per million. TRAV1-2 paired with TRAJ12, TRAJ20 or TRAJ33 defined MAIT TCRs, while TRAV10 paired with TRAJ18 defined iNKT TCRs. VDJdb, accessed 1 November 2021, was searched for CMV, EBV and SARS-CoV-2 annotated TCRs, excluding TCRs annotated for multiple antigens. TCRdb redid the processing of the public reads, applying fastp at Q25 and MiXCR, and retained in-frame beta chains. Rows with a matching CDR3 protein are joined into one entry that keeps the most common DNA and genes. The V and J calls were not made by the authors but by TCRdb's processing. Here the sample has roughly 99,000 distinct CDR3 sequences; roughly 11% occur a single time. Jointly, the top ten make up 6.5% to 8% of the sample.

Trimming leaves V shorter by 2 bases and J shorter by 1 base, with the junction holding 10 bases beyond the gene matches. The CDR1 and CDR2 encoded by the germline V gene (reference sequence) are LGHDT and YNNKEL. There are 17 amino acids in the CDR3, from cysteine to phenylalanine inclusive. Only the CDR3 DNA is retained, 51 bases long and in frame from the first base. This was a case-control study nested in a cohort of healthcare workers in London, UK, who had nasopharyngeal swab PCR tests and blood samples taken every week. Healthcare workers were recruited during the week of the UK lockdown, between 23 and 31 March 2020, and followed weekly for up to roughly 15 weeks.

This TCR was recovered from an adult who was a healthcare worker with PCR-confirmed SARS-CoV-2 infection or an uninfected control (not recorded which). Material for sequencing was whole blood. The V and J genes are TRBV3-1 and TRBJ2-5, with 7 middle bases fitting TRBD1. The CDR3 loop reads CASSQKPGQYTQETQYF. The nucleotide sequence reads TGTGCCAGCAGCCAAAAACCGGGACAGTATACCCAAGAGACCCAGTACTTC.